Below, 22 T cell receptor beta chains from the same sample are listed, as sequenced in a study of T cell responses to AZD1222 COVID-19 vaccine. Clones were read by immunoSEQ multiplex PCR, and TCRdb kept only the in-frame ones, dropping some. The sample gives approximately 94,000 clones, approximately 87% of which show up once; roughly 4.2% is in the top ten. The specimen comprised peripheral blood, sampled on day 0 of MenACWY control vaccination. These TCRs come from an adult in good health.

The chain combines TRBV7-6 with TRBJ2-3; maybe TRBD1 (6 bases). The length of the CDR3 is 17 residues. V was clipped by 5 bases and J by 1 base, with 19 bases between them. CDR1 and CDR2 from the germline V gene are SGHVS and FNYEAQ. In DNA, the CDR3 is TGTGCCAGCAGCCCGGGTGTTGGGGGCAGCGGCACAGATACGCAGTATTTT. This encodes CASSPGVGGSGTDTQYF. Full variable domain (missing parts from reference TRBV7-6 and TRBJ2-3): GAGVSQSPRYKVTKRGQDVALRCDPISGHVSLYWYRQALGQGPEFLTYFNYEAQQDKSGLPNDRFSAERPEGSISTLTIQRTEQRDSAMYRCASSPGVGGSGTDTQYFGPGTRLTVL.

J is TRBJ1-2 and V is TRBV2, with 8 bases aligning to TRBD1. V trimming: 6 bases; J trimming: 8 bases; junction bases outside the gene matches: 8. Germline V gene sequence: CDR1 SNHLY, CDR2 FYNNEI. The CDR3 is 13 residues long. CDR3 nucleotide sequence: TGTGCCAGCAGCGGGGGGCGGGACAGGGGCTACACCTTC. Protein product: CASSGGRDRGYTF.

This clone came up once. The V gene is TRBV13, the J gene TRBJ2-7, with D perhaps matching TRBD1 or TRBD2 (5 bases each). The ends were cut back, 5 bases at V and 1 base at J, with 12 bases in the middle. The CDR3 length is 14 residues. Germline CDR1 PRHDT, CDR2 FYEKMQ (reference sequence). DNA for the CDR3: TGTGCCAGCAGCAGGGACGGTCCGTCCTACGAGCAGTACTTC. It specifies CASSRDGPSYEQYF.

This clone was observed a few times. The rearrangement uses TRBV2 and TRBJ2-7, with 8 bases identical to TRBD2. The CDR3 totals 14 residues. CDR1 and CDR2 (germline): SNHLY, FYNNEI. The V and J ends lost 6 bases and 8 bases, in that order; junction bases with no gene match: 12. The CDR3 DNA sequence: TGTGCCAGCAGCGCCGGGACTAGAGTCTCGCAGCAGTACTTC. It specifies CASSAGTRVSQQYF.

The chain uses TRBV28 and TRBJ1-4; tentative D call: TRBD1 (5 bases). Germline assignment: CDR1 MDHEN and CDR2 SYDVKM. The CDR3 loop spans 12 amino acids. V gave up 6 bases and J gave up 8 bases, with 10 bases separating them. The CDR3 spells CASRGVGEKLFF. CDR3 nucleotides: TGTGCCAGCAGGGGGGTGGGGGAAAAACTGTTTTTT.

The chain is built from TRBV18 and TRBJ2-4; D not certain. The V and J ends lost 4 bases and 8 bases respectively, with 15 bases between them. Per germline, CDR1 KGHSH and CDR2 LQKENI. This CDR3 contains 14 residues. In DNA, the CDR3 is TGTGCCAGCTCACTTTCGGGCCGAAGGGACATTCAGTACTTC. Translating it yields CASSLSGRRDIQYF.

The rearrangement links TRBV5-1 to TRBJ2-3, with D hard to call. CDR1 and CDR2 from the germline V gene are SGHRS and YFSETQ. There are 16 residues in the CDR3. V lost 0 bases and J 2 bases, leaving 13 bases between the germline ends. CDR3 bases: TGCGCCAGCAGCTTGGCTCAACAGCGAGACACAGATACGCAGTATTTT. This codes for CASSLAQQRDTDTQYF. The complete variable domain, with remaining parts taken from reference TRBV5-1 and TRBJ2-3, reads KAGVTQTPRYLIKTRGQQVTLSCSPISGHRSVSWYQQTPGQGLQFLFEYFSETQRNKGNFPGRFSGRQFSNSRSEMNVSTLELGDSALYLCASSLAQQRDTDTQYFGPGTRLTVL.

This clone occurred once. CDR3 residues: CASSYQNYGYTF. CDR3 DNA: TGTGCCAGCAGTTATCAAAACTATGGCTACACCTTC. The chain combines TRBV6-5 with TRBJ1-2; D unresolved. The CDR3 is 12 residues long. The germline V gene encodes CDR1 MNHEY and CDR2 SVGAGI. Trimming stripped 3 bases from V and 2 bases from J, with 4 bases between.

This clone was recorded at least ten times. The genes are TRBV7-6 and TRBJ1-5, with TRBD1 identical over 9 bases. The CDR3 runs to 15 residues. CDR1 and CDR2 from the germline V gene are SGHVS and FNYEAQ. Trimming removed 5 bases from V and 2 bases from J; junction bases left unmatched: 4. The CDR3, as DNA: TGTGCCAGCAGCGCGGGACAGGGCGGCAATCAGCCCCAGCATTTT. Encoded protein: CASSAGQGGNQPQHF. Combining the CDR3 with reference TRBV7-6 and TRBJ1-5 gives the whole variable domain GAGVSQSPRYKVTKRGQDVALRCDPISGHVSLYWYRQALGQGPEFLTYFNYEAQQDKSGLPNDRFSAERPEGSISTLTIQRTEQRDSAMYRCASSAGQGGNQPQHFGDGTRLSIL.

The genes are TRBV28 and TRBJ2-2; D is undetermined. V dropped 2 bases and J dropped 5 bases, with 9 bases sitting between them. This CDR3 is 14 amino acids long. CDR1 and CDR2 from the germline V gene are MDHEN and SYDVKM. CDR3 nucleotide sequence: TGTGCCAGCAGTTTAGAACAGCTTACCGGGGAGCTGTTTTTT. This codes for CASSLEQLTGELFF. Filled out from reference TRBV28 and TRBJ2-2, the complete variable domain reads DVKVTQSSRYLVKRTGEKVFLECVQDMDHENMFWYRQDPGLGLRLIYFSYDVKMKEKGDIPEGYSVSREKKERFSLILESASTNQTSMYLCASSLEQLTGELFFGEGSRLTVL.

The chain joins TRBV19 to TRBJ2-3; D tentatively fits TRBD1 or TRBD2 (6 bases each). Germline values: CDR1 LNHDA, CDR2 SQIVND (reference sequence). V lost 6 bases and J lost 5, with 15 bases in between. There are 14 residues in the CDR3. Here the CDR3 reads CASRSWGAEDTQYF. The DNA of the CDR3 is TGTGCCAGTAGATCGTGGGGGGCTGAAGATACGCAGTATTTT.

The table lists this clone with a few counts. The J gene is TRBJ2-7, the V gene TRBV24-1; no firm D call. The CDR3 extends over 14 amino acids. Per germline, CDR1 KGHDR and CDR2 SFDVKD. The ends were cut back, 4 bases at V and 0 bases at J, with 9 bases in the middle. In nucleotides, the CDR3 is TGTGCCACCAGTGACCCAGGCTACTCCTACGAGCAGTACTTC. Its protein is CATSDPGYSYEQYF.

The chain links TRBV9 to TRBJ2-4; 10 bases fit TRBD1. Germline CDR1 reads SGDLS; CDR2 reads YYNGEE. This CDR3 contains 17 residues. The trim removed 4 bases at V and 2 bases at J, leaving 9 bases unmatched. CDR3 amino acids: CASSPRQGAETKNIQYF. CDR3 nucleotides: TGTGCCAGCAGCCCTAGACAGGGGGCTGAGACCAAAAACATTCAGTACTTC.

The chain uses TRBV5-6 and TRBJ2-4, with D unresolved. The CDR3 consists of 12 residues. Germline assignment: CDR1 SGHDT and CDR2 YYEEEE. V lost 0 bases and J 5 bases, leaving 3 bases between the germline ends. The CDR3 DNA sequence: TGTGCCAGCAGCTTGGGGCAAAACATTCAGTACTTC. Its protein product is CASSLGQNIQYF.

The rearrangement uses TRBV5-1 and TRBJ2-7, with D perhaps TRBD1 (5 bases). This CDR3 spans 13 amino acids. V lost 0 bases to trimming and J lost 4 bases, with 8 bases between them. Germline CDR1 SGHRS, CDR2 YFSETQ. CDR3 coding DNA: TGCGCCAGCAGCTTGGGGACACATTACGAGCAGTACTTC. This codes for CASSLGTHYEQYF.

Worth noting for this clone: One end of the junction varies from germline; a read error may be responsible. This chain links TRBV7-2 with TRBJ1-6; D uncertain. Germline V gene lookup returns CDR1 SGHTA and CDR2 FQGNSA. The CDR3 runs to 13 residues. Here the CDR3 reads CASSLIGDQVRQF. The CDR3 DNA sequence: TGTGCCAGCAGCTTAATTGGGGATCAGGTCCGTCAGTTT.

The chain has TRBV24-1 and TRBJ2-1; D is undetermined. The CDR3 has 16 amino acids. Germline V gene data show CDR1 as KGHDR and CDR2 as SFDVKD. Trimming stripped 2 bases from V and 1 base from J, with 11 bases between. DNA for the CDR3: TGTGCCACCAGTGATTCCGCCGAGACGTCCTACAATGAGCAGTTCTTC. It translates to CATSDSAETSYNEQFF.

The chain couples TRBV7-9 to TRBJ2-7; D remains ambiguous. Germline CDR1 reads SEHNR; CDR2 reads FQNEAQ (reference sequence). The V and J ends lost 5 bases and 2 bases respectively, with 16 bases between them. There are 15 residues in the CDR3. The CDR3 loop reads CASSALRTGTYEQYF. DNA of the CDR3: TGTGCCAGCAGCGCTCTCCGGACGGGCACCTACGAGCAGTACTTC.

This sequence joins TRBV9 and TRBJ2-2, with D perhaps TRBD1 or TRBD2 (5 bases each). V lost 2 bases to trimming and J lost 5 bases, with 7 bases between them. CDR3 length equals 13 residues. Looked up from germline, CDR1 is SGDLS and CDR2 is YYNGEE. The CDR3 DNA sequence: TGTGCCAGCAGCGTGAGGGGTACCGGGGAGCTGTTTTTT. Its translation: CASSVRGTGELFF.

The chain is built from TRBV18 and TRBJ2-5; the match to TRBD1 covers 7 bases. This CDR3 comprises 15 residues. Germline V gives CDR1 KGHSH, CDR2 LQKENI. Trimming cost V 3 bases and J 0 bases; bases outside gene matches: 4. CDR3 DNA sequence: TGTGCCAGCTCACCCTACACAGGGGACCAAGAGACCCAGTACTTC. Its translation: CASSPYTGDQETQYF.

This clone has only a few counts. The gene calls are TRBV7-9 and TRBJ2-5; perhaps TRBD2 as D (6 bases). The CDR3 totals 16 residues. The V end was cut by 6 bases, the J end by 1 base, with 18 bases between. Germline V gene lookup returns CDR1 SEHNR and CDR2 FQNEAQ (reference sequence). The DNA for the CDR3 is TGTGCCAGCAGACGTGGCCCTTTGGGGGGCCAAGAGACCCAGTACTTC. Protein sequence: CASRRGPLGGQETQYF.

The chain couples TRBV28 to TRBJ1-6; D is ambiguous. Germline values: CDR1 MDHEN, CDR2 SYDVKM. This CDR3 is 13 amino acids long. V lost 3 bases to trimming and J lost 6 bases, with 6 bases between them. Written as DNA, the CDR3 is TGTGCCAGCAGTTTGTTTCGTAATTCACCCCTCCACTTT. It specifies CASSLFRNSPLHF. Based on the CDR3 plus reference TRBV28 and TRBJ1-6, the full variable domain is DVKVTQSSRYLVKRTGEKVFLECVQDMDHENMFWYRQDPGLGLRLIYFSYDVKMKEKGDIPEGYSVSREKKERFSLILESASTNQTSMYLCASSLFRNSPLHFGNGTRLTVT.